The 30 T cell receptor beta chains reported below all come from one sample, sequenced in a study of blood T cell repertoires in COVID-19. Produced via immunoSEQ multiplex PCR; TCRdb's table is partial and in-frame only. The table lists under 200,000 clones, 86% of them singletons. The sequenced sample consisted of PBMCs or T cells enriched from blood (not recorded which). The receptors come from a woman in her 40s in a cohort exposed to, infected with or recovered from COVID-19 (not recorded which).

The chain is built from TRBV6-4 and TRBJ1-5, with 9 nucleotides matching TRBD1. The junction had 4 bases not matched to a gene; V was cut back by 4 bases and J by 6 bases. This CDR3 has 14 residues. CDR1 MRHNA and CDR2 SNTAGT come from the germline V gene. CDR3 in DNA: TGTGCCAGCAGTGCGGGGACAGGGCTTCAGCCCCAGCATTTT. This translates into CASSAGTGLQPQHF.

The V call is TRBV4-1, the J call TRBJ1-6; 8 nucleotides align to TRBD1. The J segment lost 6 bases and the V segment lost 3 bases, leaving 1 base of the junction unmatched. The CDR3 loop spans 14 amino acids. CDR1 is MGHRA and CDR2 is YSYEKL in the germline V gene. In DNA form, the CDR3 reads TGCGCCAGCAGCCAGGACAGGGTTAATTCACCCCTCCACTTT. Its protein is CASSQDRVNSPLHF.

The sample holds one count of this clone. The rearrangement joins TRBV4-1 to TRBJ2-7; 10 bases align to TRBD1. The CDR3 contains 15 residues. V trimming: 3 bases; J trimming: 4 bases; junction bases outside the gene matches: 6. Germline assignment: CDR1 MGHRA and CDR2 YSYEKL. The CDR3 region has the DNA TGCGCCAGCAGCCACAAGACAGGGGGCTTATACGAGCAGTACTTC. Its translation is CASSHKTGGLYEQYF.

The rearrangement joins TRBV27 to TRBJ1-5; D gene uncertain. Germline V CDR1 and CDR2: MNHEY, SMNVEV (reference sequence). The CDR3 spans 16 residues. V shed 6 bases and J shed 2 bases, with 17 bases lying between them. CDR3 nucleotides: TGTGCCAGCAGCTCTCGGGGAATCCGTGGCAATCAGCCCCAGCATTTT. It specifies CASSSRGIRGNQPQHF.

The rearrangement uses TRBV9 and TRBJ2-1; D might be TRBD2 (6 bases). The CDR3 totals 15 residues. The germline V gene has CDR1 SGDLS and CDR2 YYNGEE. Between the trimmed V and J ends, which lost 2 bases and 7 bases, there was a span of 16 bases. The DNA of the CDR3 is TGTGCCAGCAGCGTTAGCGGCTTGTCAGGGAATGAGCAGTTCTTC. It codes for CASSVSGLSGNEQFF.

The gene calls are TRBV29-1 and TRBJ2-7; D is possibly TRBD1 (6 bases). The germline V and J ends were trimmed by 5 bases and 2 bases, with 13 bases remaining between them. CDR3 size: 13 residues. Germline lookup yields CDR1 SQVTM and CDR2 ANQGSEA. This CDR3 is CSVSGTIPYEQYF. The CDR3 nucleotides are TGCAGCGTTTCCGGGACAATCCCCTACGAGCAGTACTTC.

V gene TRBV30 combines with J gene TRBJ1-3, with unresolved D. The germline gives CDR1 GTSNPN, CDR2 SVGIG (reference sequence). The V end was cut by 0 bases, the J end by 4 bases, with 4 bases between. The CDR3 loop spans 12 amino acids. The CDR3 reads CAWSVSGNTIYF. CDR3 nucleotide sequence: TGTGCCTGGAGTGTTTCGGGAAACACCATATATTTT.

The chain uses TRBV9 and TRBJ2-1; 16 nucleotides agree with TRBD2. CDR1 and CDR2 from the germline V gene are SGDLS and YYNGEE. The V segment lost 4 bases and the J segment 6 bases; nucleotides outside the gene matches: 10. This CDR3 has 18 residues. CDR3 sequence: CASSPGPGLAGGPNEQFF. The CDR3 region has the DNA TGTGCCAGCAGCCCCGGTCCGGGACTAGCGGGAGGGCCCAATGAGCAGTTCTTC.

The chain combines TRBV5-1 with TRBJ2-1; TRBD2 aligns across 10 bases. The CDR3 consists of 16 residues. V gave up 0 bases and J gave up 3 bases; unmatched junction bases: 3. Looked up from germline, CDR1 is SGHRS and CDR2 is YFSETQ. The CDR3 spells CASSLAPSGSYNEQFF. The DNA of the CDR3 is TGCGCCAGCAGCTTGGCCCCTAGCGGGAGCTACAATGAGCAGTTCTTC.

J is TRBJ2-5 and V is TRBV5-4; no reliable D call. The germline gives CDR1 SGHNT, CDR2 YYREEE (reference sequence). The V end lost 3 bases, the J end lost 5 bases, and 5 bases lay between the germline ends. This CDR3 region has 11 residues. The CDR3 DNA reads as TGTGCCAGCAGCTCCCCTGAGACCCAGTACTTC. Its protein is CASSSPETQYF.

The chain employs TRBV4-2 and TRBJ1-2; a weak D match, TRBD1 (5 bases). Germline CDR1 is LGHNA and CDR2 is YNFKEQ. Trimming shortened V by 3 bases and J by 10 bases, and 12 bases separated the two germline ends. CDR3 size: 12 residues. As DNA, the CDR3 is TGTGCCAGCAGCCACGGGCCGGGGGACTACACCTTC. This translates into CASSHGPGDYTF.

This clone was recorded at least ten times. V and J are TRBV4-2 and TRBJ2-1, with D perhaps TRBD2 (6 bases). The germline V gene encodes CDR1 LGHNA and CDR2 YNFKEQ. CDR3 length equals 16 residues. The V end lost 3 bases, the J end lost 4 bases, and 16 bases lay between the germline ends. CDR3 protein: CASSQDLGGAYNEQFF. CDR3 sequence (DNA): TGTGCCAGCAGCCAGGACCTGGGGGGAGCTTACAATGAGCAGTTCTTC.

This chain uses TRBV7-2 with TRBJ1-3; no definite D call. The V gene's germline CDR1 is SGHTA and CDR2 FQGNSA. Deletions cut 1 base from V and 0 bases from J, with 4 bases between. The CDR3 is made up of 14 amino acids. The DNA of the CDR3 is TGTGCCAGCAGCTTAGGCGTCTCTGGAAACACCATATATTTT. Its translation: CASSLGVSGNTIYF.

J is TRBJ1-5 and V is TRBV5-5, with 9 bases lining up with TRBD1. The CDR3 length is 17 residues. The V gene end was trimmed by 3 bases and the J gene end by 5 bases; junction bases not matched to a gene: 12. Germline CDR1 and CDR2: SGHKS and YYEKEE (reference sequence). The CDR3 loop is CASSWDRVALTDQPQHF. CDR3 DNA sequence: TGTGCCAGCAGCTGGGACAGGGTAGCCCTCACGGATCAGCCCCAGCATTTT. Complete variable domain (other parts from reference TRBV5-5 and TRBJ1-5): DAGVTQSPTHLIKTRGQQVTLRCSPISGHKSVSWYQQVLGQGPQFIFQYYEKEERGRGNFPDRFSARQFPNYSSELNVNALLLGDSALYLCASSWDRVALTDQPQHFGDGTRLSIL.

CDR3 coding DNA: TGTGCCAGTAGTGAGACAGGGGGTTCCTACGAGCAGTACTTC. Protein: CASSETGGSYEQYF. This rearrangement joins TRBV19 to TRBJ2-7; the match to TRBD1 covers 9 bases. CDR1 and CDR2 from the germline V gene are LNHDA and SQIVND (reference sequence). The CDR3 length is 14 residues. J was trimmed by 1 base and V by 5 bases; bases with no gene match: 3.

This clone was detected a few times. CDR3 coding DNA: TGTGCCAGTAGTAGCGGGGGGCACTCACCCCTCCACTTT. It is translated as CASSSGGHSPLHF. The V call is TRBV19, the J call TRBJ1-6; tentatively, D is TRBD1 (6 bases). CDR1 is LNHDA, CDR2 SQIVND, per germline (reference sequence). V dropped 4 bases and J dropped 10 bases, with 11 bases sitting between them. The length of the CDR3 is 13 residues.

V is TRBV9 and J is TRBJ1-2, with a tentative D call TRBD1 (6 bases). The V and J ends lost 0 bases and 4 bases respectively, with 13 bases between them. Germline V CDR1 and CDR2: SGDLS, YYNGEE. CDR3 size: 15 residues. The CDR3 DNA sequence: TGTGCCAGCAGCGTAGGGCAGGGGCCGTCCTATGGCTACACCTTC. This sequence encodes CASSVGQGPSYGYTF.

The chain is built from TRBV27 and TRBJ2-7; no clear D gene. V lost 6 bases and J 0 bases, leaving 12 bases between the germline ends. The CDR3 spans 14 residues. Germline assignment: CDR1 MNHEY and CDR2 SMNVEV (reference sequence). This CDR3 is CASSPNSFSYEQYF. The CDR3, as DNA: TGTGCCAGCAGCCCCAACAGTTTCTCCTACGAGCAGTACTTC.

In this sample, this clone turned up a few times. The chain employs TRBV9 and TRBJ1-1; D unresolved. The V gene's germline CDR1 is SGDLS and CDR2 YYNGEE. V shed 0 bases and J shed 7 bases, with 7 bases lying between them. The CDR3 extends over 12 amino acids. DNA of the CDR3: TGTGCCAGCAGCGTAGCTGAGGGTGAAGCTTTCTTT. This gives the protein CASSVAEGEAFF.

The chain is built from TRBV12-3 or TRBV12-4 and TRBJ2-7; perhaps TRBD2 as D (5 bases). The CDR3 extends over 13 amino acids. V lost 1 base, J lost 5 bases, and 9 bases lay in between. The CDR3 is CASSLVTGNEQYF. In DNA, the CDR3 is TGTGCCAGCAGTTTAGTTACGGGGAACGAGCAGTACTTC.

This chain uses TRBV3-1 (or the pseudogene TRBV3-2) with TRBJ2-1; 14 bases match TRBD2. V shed 4 bases and J 6 bases; nucleotides not matched to a gene: 8. CDR1 is LGHDT and CDR2 is YNNKEL in the germline V gene (reference sequence). This CDR3 has 17 residues. The CDR3 DNA reads TGTGCCAGCAGCCTCGGACTAGCGGGGGGCCCTACCAATGAGCAGTTCTTC. Protein sequence: CASSLGLAGGPTNEQFF.

The chain is built from TRBV3-1 (or the pseudogene TRBV3-2) and TRBJ1-4; D is possibly TRBD1 (5 bases). The CDR3 covers 18 residues. Trimming stripped 1 base from V and 1 base from J, with 16 bases between. Germline CDR1 and CDR2: LGHDT and YNNKEL (reference sequence). The CDR3 bases are TGTGCCAGCAGCCAAGCGGGACTCCTAAGGCGAACTAATGAAAAACTGTTTTTT. Protein: CASSQAGLLRRTNEKLFF.

The CDR3 DNA reads TGTGCCAGCAGCGATACCGACAGGGCGCAAGAGACCCAGTACTTC. This gives the protein CASSDTDRAQETQYF. This chain connects TRBV3-1 (or the pseudogene TRBV3-2) to TRBJ2-5; TRBD1 matches at 7 bases. The CDR3 runs to 15 residues. The germline gives CDR1 LGHDT, CDR2 YNNKEL (reference sequence). The trim removed 5 bases at V and 2 bases at J, leaving 8 bases unmatched.

The genes are TRBV12-3 or TRBV12-4 and TRBJ1-1; 8 bases align to TRBD1. CDR3 length: 12 amino acids. V dropped 9 bases and J dropped 1; count of bases not matched to a gene: 1. The CDR3 coding sequence is TGTGCCAGTGGACAGGGGAACACTGAAGCTTTCTTT. This gives the protein CASGQGNTEAFF.

CDR3 in amino acids: CASSLGRASGAGTDTQYF. CDR3 DNA sequence: TGCGCCAGCAGCTTGGGAAGGGCTAGCGGGGCGGGCACAGATACGCAGTATTTT. The chain is built from TRBV5-1 and TRBJ2-3; 9 nucleotides line up with TRBD2. CDR3 size: 18 residues. The V gene's germline CDR1 is SGHRS and CDR2 YFSETQ. The V segment lost 0 bases and the J segment 1 base; nucleotides outside the gene matches: 9.

The V gene is TRBV6-6, the J gene TRBJ1-5; TRBD1 might be the D (5 bases). Germline V CDR1 and CDR2: MNHNY, SVGAGI (reference sequence). CDR3 length equals 13 residues. Trimming pared 4 bases from V and 7 bases from J, leaving 11 bases between. The CDR3 sequence: CASSSGNLQPQHF. The CDR3 DNA sequence: TGTGCCAGCAGTTCAGGGAACCTCCAGCCCCAGCATTTT.

In DNA form, the CDR3 reads TGTGCCAGCAGTCCCCTGCAGGGGGCTCGGCAGCCCCAGCATTTT. Translating gives CASSPLQGARQPQHF. The chain employs TRBV28 and TRBJ1-5; 8 nucleotides line up with TRBD1. The CDR3 has 15 residues. V shed 5 bases, J shed 7 bases, and the junction held 10 bases outside the gene matches. Germline V gene sequence: CDR1 MDHEN, CDR2 SYDVKM. Together with reference TRBV28 and TRBJ1-5, the CDR3 gives the full variable domain: DVKVTQSSRYLVKRTGEKVFLECVQDMDHENMFWYRQDPGLGLRLIYFSYDVKMKEKGDIPEGYSVSREKKERFSLILESASTNQTSMYLCASSPLQGARQPQHFGDGTRLSIL.

This chain joins TRBV19 and TRBJ2-7, with 9 positions matching TRBD1. After removal of 5 bases from V and 6 bases from J, the junction contained 5 bases not matched to a gene. The CDR3 contains 13 residues. The germline gives CDR1 LNHDA, CDR2 SQIVND (reference sequence). CDR3: CASSSTGGAEQYF. In DNA, the CDR3 is TGTGCCAGTAGTTCCACAGGGGGCGCCGAGCAGTACTTC. The whole variable domain, remainder taken from reference TRBV19 and TRBJ2-7, is DGGITQSPKYLFRKEGQNVTLSCEQNLNHDAMYWYRQDPGQGLRLIYYSQIVNDFQKGDIAEGYSVSREKKESFPLTVTSAQKNPTAFYLCASSSTGGAEQYFGPGTRLTVT.

The gene calls are TRBV7-9 and TRBJ1-2; 8 nucleotides match TRBD1. Trimming took 5 bases from V and 6 from J; bases not matched to a gene: 5. The CDR3 runs 13 residues. Germline V gives CDR1 SEHNR, CDR2 FQNEAQ (reference sequence). The CDR3 is CASSPGQGNGYTF. The CDR3 nucleotides read TGTGCCAGCAGCCCTGGACAGGGAAATGGCTACACCTTC. Based on the CDR3 plus reference TRBV7-9 and TRBJ1-2, the full variable domain is DTGVSQNPRHKITKRGQNVTFRCDPISEHNRLYWYRQTLGQGPEFLTYFQNEAQLEKSRLLSDRFSAERPKGSFSTLEIQRTEQGDSAMYLCASSPGQGNGYTFGSGTRLTVV.

This clone was seen a single time. The chain carries TRBV19 and TRBJ2-1, with a tentative D call TRBD1 (6 bases). Germline V gene data show CDR1 as LNHDA and CDR2 as SQIVND (reference sequence). The CDR3 is 14 amino acids. Trimming took off 7 bases at V and 4 bases at J, with 14 bases between the two ends. The CDR3 sequence is CASTKDSVYNEQFF. DNA of the CDR3: TGTGCCAGTACAAAGGACAGCGTATACAATGAGCAGTTCTTC.